Listed below are T cell receptor beta chains from one sample, sequenced in a study of shared clonotypes between healthy human individuals. The assay was immunoSEQ multiplex PCR, and TCRdb's table has in-frame clones only and misses some. Counted here are some 1.5 million clones, 98% occurring once; the ten biggest clones make up about 0.42%. The sample taken for sequencing was naive CD4+ T cells sorted from blood. Receptor source: a man between 25 and 39 years old in good health. Each CDR3 is given with its conserved first and last residue. A D gene is named only where the DNA matches it firmly. Clone size is given for some rows only: seen once, a few or many times, or a class if the clone is expanded.

>TRBV5-1|.|TRBJ1-2|.
CASSPTDWGVNGYTF
TGCGCCAGCAGCCCTACGGATTGGGGGGTTAATGGCTACACCTTC
>TRBV6-4|.|TRBJ2-1|TRBD2
CASSEGQGLAGVGNEQFF
TGTGCCAGCAGTGAAGGACAGGGACTAGCGGGAGTGGGCAATGAGCAGTTCTTC
>TRBV7-2|.|TRBJ2-7|.
CASRPGTHSYEQYF
TGTGCCAGCAGACCAGGGACCCACTCCTACGAGCAGTACTTC
>TRBV5-1|.|TRBJ2-5|.
CASSLSVGRETQYF
TGCGCCAGCAGCTTGAGCGTAGGGAGAGAGACCCAGTACTTC
>TRBV9|.|TRBJ2-6|TRBD2
CASTKPRGRPGANVLTF
TGTGCCAGCACCAAACCCCGCGGGAGGCCTGGGGCCAACGTCCTGACTTTC
>TRBV5-1|.|TRBJ1-1|TRBD1
CASSLANHRGRGNTEAFF
TGCGCCAGCAGCTTGGCTAATCACAGGGGGCGCGGGAACACTGAAGCTTTCTTT
>TRBV30|.|TRBJ2-5|.
CAWSVDYEGKGRQETQYF
TGTGCCTGGAGTGTTGATTATGAGGGAAAGGGACGCCAAGAGACCCAGTACTTC
>TRBV7-9|few|TRBJ2-2|.
CASSLNTGELFF
TGTGCCAGCAGCTTGAACACCGGGGAGCTGTTTTTT
>TRBV15|.|TRBJ2-7|TRBD2
CATSRDRGGASYEQYF
TGTGCCACCAGCAGAGATCGGGGGGGCGCGTCCTACGAGCAGTACTTC
>TRBV4-2|.|TRBJ2-5|.
CASSQDVRGDRQETQYF
TGTGCCAGCAGCCAAGATGTTAGAGGAGACCGTCAAGAGACCCAGTACTTC
>TRBV6-1|.|TRBJ2-7|TRBD1
CASEDRGQSYEQYF
TGTGCCAGCGAGGACAGGGGACAAAGCTACGAGCAGTACTTC
>TRBV5-1|.|TRBJ1-2|.
CASSLAGGDYGYTF
TGCGCCAGCAGCTTAGCGGGGGGCGACTATGGCTACACCTTC
>TRBV30|.|TRBJ2-6|.
CAWSRAGGTGANVLTF
TGTGCCTGGAGCAGAGCCGGGGGCACTGGGGCCAACGTCCTGACTTTC
>TRBV6-1|.|TRBJ1-4|.
CASSHRVRDEKLFF
TGTGCCAGCAGCCACAGGGTGAGGGATGAAAAACTGTTTTTT
>TRBV5-1|.|TRBJ2-1|.
CASSFEPGSYNEQFF
TGCGCCAGCAGCTTTGAACCGGGCTCCTACAATGAGCAGTTCTTC
>TRBV14|.|TRBJ2-3|TRBD2
CASSQEPGTSGRGRYADTQYF
TGTGCCAGCAGCCAAGAACCCGGGACTAGCGGGAGAGGGAGATATGCAGATACGCAGTATTTT
>TRBV7-8|.|TRBJ2-3|TRBD2
CASTLAGPGDTQYF
TGTGCCAGCACCCTAGCGGGGCCGGGAGATACGCAGTATTTT
>TRBV10-3|.|TRBJ1-5|TRBD1
CAISVQGENQPQHF
TGTGCCATCAGCGTTCAGGGGGAAAATCAGCCCCAGCATTTT
>TRBV18|.|TRBJ2-3|TRBD1
CASSPSDRGRTDTPQYF
TGTGCCAGCTCACCTTCCGACAGGGGGCGCACAGATACCCCGCAGTATTTT
>TRBV28|.|TRBJ1-2|.
CASSPDGANYGYTF
TGTGCCAGCAGTCCAGACGGAGCTAACTATGGCTACACCTTC
>TRBV18|.|TRBJ2-1|TRBD1
CASSAGQGVFNEQFF
TGTGCCAGCTCAGCCGGACAGGGGGTTTTCAATGAGCAGTTCTTC
>TRBV6-1|.|TRBJ1-1|.
CASSPGQRNTEAFF
TGTGCCAGCAGTCCAGGACAGAGGAACACTGAAGCTTTCTTT
>TRBV7-2|.|TRBJ2-5|TRBD1
CASSPRQGAEETQYF
TGTGCCAGCAGCCCGCGACAGGGGGCCGAGGAGACCCAGTACTTC
>TRBV18|.|TRBJ1-5|.
CASSGTGVSNQPQHF
TGTGCCAGCTCTGGGACGGGAGTAAGCAATCAGCCCCAGCATTTT
>TRBV11-3|.|TRBJ2-2|TRBD2
CASSLELASGRVRELFF
TGTGCCAGCAGCTTGGAGTTGGCTAGCGGGAGGGTCCGGGAGCTGTTTTTT
>TRBV5-1|.|TRBJ2-7|TRBD1
CASSLKGALYEQYF
TGCGCCAGCAGCTTGAAGGGGGCCCTCTACGAGCAGTACTTC
>TRBV7-4|once|TRBJ1-3|.
CASRASGNTIYF
TGTGCCAGCAGAGCCAGTGGAAACACCATATATTTT
>TRBV30|.|TRBJ1-1|TRBD1
CAADRVNTEAFF
TGTGCCGCGGACAGGGTGAACACTGAAGCTTTCTTT
>TRBV11-2|.|TRBJ2-7|TRBD1
CASSLVPGGGPYEQYF
TGTGCCAGCAGCTTAGTACCAGGGGGTGGCCCCTACGAGCAGTACTTC
>TRBV5-1|.|TRBJ2-7|.
CASSWDGGTYEQYF
TGCGCCAGCAGCTGGGACGGAGGGACCTACGAGCAGTACTTC
>TRBV10-3|.|TRBJ1-2|.
CAISAGNNYGYTF
TGTGCCATCAGTGCCGGAAATAACTATGGCTACACCTTC
>TRBV7-2|.|TRBJ1-1|.
CASSLRQGTEAFF
TGTGCCAGCAGCCTAAGACAAGGCACTGAAGCTTTCTTT
>TRBV18|.|TRBJ2-7|.
CASSPVDSNYEQYF
TGTGCCAGCTCACCAGTAGACAGCAACTACGAGCAGTACTTC
>TRBV9|.|TRBJ2-7|TRBD1
CASSSGTGGYEQYF
TGTGCCAGCAGCTCCGGGACAGGGGGCTACGAGCAGTACTTC
>TRBV11-2|.|TRBJ2-7|TRBD1
CASSYFALGWQGASYEQYF
TGTGCCAGCAGCTACTTCGCTTTAGGCTGGCAGGGGGCGAGTTACGAGCAGTACTTC
>TRBV5-1|.|TRBJ2-5|.
CASSSGLPGFGTQYF
TGCGCCAGCAGCTCGGGACTTCCCGGGTTTGGGACCCAGTACTTC
>TRBV27|.|TRBJ1-2|.
CASSFLGGQGYGYTF
TGTGCCAGCAGTTTCCTGGGGGGGCAGGGCTATGGCTACACCTTC
>TRBV7-3|.|TRBJ2-3|TRBD1
CASSTRTGERTDTQYF
TGTGCCAGCAGCACTAGGACAGGGGAGCGCACAGATACGCAGTATTTT
>TRBV18|once|TRBJ1-3|.
CASSPQGQGNTIYF
TGTGCCAGCTCACCCCAGGGTCAAGGAAACACCATATATTTT
>TRBV27|.|TRBJ2-1|.
CASSLTGRSYNEQFF
TGTGCCAGCAGTTTAACGGGTCGCTCCTACAATGAGCAGTTCTTC
>TRBV5-5|.|TRBJ2-3|.
CASSLVPYTDTQYF
TGTGCCAGCAGCTTGGTTCCGTACACAGATACGCAGTATTTT
>TRBV30|.|TRBJ2-5|.
CAWNFGIQETQYF
TGTGCCTGGAATTTTGGGATTCAGGAGACCCAGTACTTC
>TRBV9|.|TRBJ2-3|.
CASSPGPGYVDTQYF
TGTGCCAGCAGCCCCGGACCGGGATACGTAGATACGCAGTATTTT
>TRBV6-1|.|TRBJ2-5|.
CASGAAGRQKTQYF
TGTGCCAGCGGCGCCGCGGGGCGTCAGAAGACCCAGTACTTC
>TRBV19|.|TRBJ2-4|TRBD2
CASTLAGGKNIQYF
TGTGCCAGTACCTTAGCGGGAGGCAAAAACATTCAGTACTTC
>TRBV6-1|.|TRBJ2-7|.
CASSDGSGVRNEQYF
TGTGCCAGCAGTGACGGGTCGGGCGTACGGAACGAGCAGTACTTC
>TRBV29-1|once|TRBJ2-7|TRBD2
CSVASGSPYEQYF
TGCAGCGTTGCCAGCGGGAGTCCCTACGAGCAGTACTTC
>TRBV7-3|.|TRBJ2-2|.
CASSLGATGELFF
TGTGCCAGCAGCTTAGGGGCCACCGGGGAGCTGTTTTTT
>TRBV27|.|TRBJ2-5|TRBD1
CASRSPSTGEETQYF
TGTGCCAGCAGGTCTCCATCTACAGGGGAAGAGACCCAGTACTTC
>TRBV7-6|.|TRBJ2-3|TRBD2
CASSLIAGVGTDTQYF
TGTGCCAGCAGCTTAATAGCGGGAGTAGGCACAGATACGCAGTATTTT
>TRBV2|.|TRBJ2-7|.
CASKGVTF
TGTGCCAGCAAGGGGGTGACCTTC
>TRBV7-3|.|TRBJ2-7|TRBD2
CASSTSGTPGYEQYF
TGTGCCAGCAGTACTAGCGGGACCCCAGGATACGAGCAGTACTTC
>TRBV5-8|.|TRBJ2-7|.
CASSFLAGPKPSEQYF
TGTGCCAGCAGCTTCCTTGCCGGGCCCAAACCGAGCGAGCAGTACTTC
>TRBV28|.|TRBJ2-5|.
CASSLHSRETQYF
TGTGCCAGCAGTTTGCACTCCAGGGAGACCCAGTACTTC
>TRBV5-1|.|TRBJ2-1|.
CASKMTESSYNEQFF
TGCGCCAGCAAAATGACGGAAAGCTCCTACAATGAGCAGTTCTTC
>TRBV7-9|.|TRBJ1-1|.
CASSPRWTAKNTEAFF
TGTGCCAGCAGCCCTCGTTGGACCGCGAAGAACACTGAAGCTTTCTTT
>TRBV19|.|TRBJ1-5|.
CASSIDLGQQLNQPQHF
TGTGCCAGTAGTATAGATCTTGGTCAGCAACTCAATCAGCCCCAGCATTTT